This TCR beta chain was sequenced in a study of identical twins. The CDR3 has 17 amino acids. V gave up 6 bases and J gave up 1 base, with 22 bases separating them. Germline-derived CDR1 and CDR2 are DFQATT and SNEGSKA (reference sequence). TCRdb re-called the 5' RACE reads with MiXCR, one entry per CDR3 protein. Among 400,000 to 500,000 distinct CDR3 sequences listed, about 18% were seen once. This clonotype was observed a few times. This receptor was taken from a man aged 50-59 years in good health. Material for sequencing was naive T cells sorted from blood. The chain uses TRBV20-1 and TRBJ2-1, with D tentatively TRBD2 (6 bases). CDR3 protein: CSATGDRTWFSYNEQFF. The CDR3, as DNA: TGCAGTGCCACGGGGGATCGTACATGGTTTTCCTACAATGAGCAGTTCTTC.